The 26 T cell receptor beta chains in this list originate from one sample, sequenced in a study of PD-L1 blockade in urothelial cancer. Time point denoted: pretreatment peripheral blood. TCRdb's copy holds only in-frame clones and misses some; the assay was immunoSEQ multiplex PCR. The data hold roughly 47,000 clones, with 79% observed a single time. Specimen: PBMCs, collected around atezolizumab (anti-PD-L1) treatment. The receptors originated from a man between 65 and 85 years old with urothelial cancer.

This clone came up once. This chain joins TRBV27 and TRBJ2-1; D perhaps matches TRBD2 (7 bases). CDR1 is MNHEY, CDR2 SMNVEV, per germline (reference sequence). This CDR3 has 16 amino acids. Trimming removed 2 bases from V and 8 bases from J, with 19 bases in between. The CDR3 region is CASSLDLGGGHDEQFF. The CDR3 DNA reads TGTGCCAGCAGTTTAGATCTGGGGGGGGGCCATGATGAGCAGTTCTTC.

CDR3 nucleotide sequence: TGTGCCAGCAGTGATTTCAGTGCCTACAATGAGCAGTTCTTC. Residues: CASSDFSAYNEQFF. The rearrangement links TRBV2 to TRBJ2-1; D is undetermined. CDR3 size: 14 residues. CDR1 and CDR2 from the germline V gene are SNHLY and FYNNEI. Trimming took off 3 bases at V and 2 bases at J, with 8 bases between the two ends.

J is TRBJ1-1 and V is TRBV5-1, with 8 bases that match TRBD1. Germline CDR1 and CDR2: SGHRS and YFSETQ. CDR3 length equals 18 residues. The J segment lost 1 base and the V segment lost 1 base, leaving 12 bases of the junction unmatched. The CDR3 loop is CASSLRTGSVESNTEAFF. The CDR3 region has the DNA TGCGCCAGCAGCTTGCGGACAGGGTCGGTGGAATCGAACACTGAAGCTTTCTTT.

The rearrangement uses TRBV19 and TRBJ1-5, with D perhaps matching TRBD1 (6 bases). Trimming shortened V by 5 bases and J by 0 bases, and 20 bases separated the two germline ends. This CDR3 has 18 amino acids. Germline CDR1 LNHDA, CDR2 SQIVND (reference sequence). CDR3 sequence reads: CASSLGTGKAYSNQPQHF. The DNA of the CDR3 is TGTGCCAGTAGTCTGGGCACAGGGAAGGCTTATAGCAATCAGCCCCAGCATTTT.

This chain's CDR3 is CASSPRDRSYGYTF. CDR3 coding DNA: TGTGCCAGCAGCCCCCGGGACAGGTCCTATGGCTACACCTTC. V is TRBV5-6 and J is TRBJ1-2; the match to TRBD1 covers 8 bases. The CDR3 contains 14 residues. From germline, CDR1 is SGHDT and CDR2 YYEEEE. V lost 4 bases to trimming and J lost 4 bases; unmatched junction nucleotides: 6.

This rearrangement joins TRBV28 to TRBJ2-2, with unresolved D. The CDR3 loop spans 13 amino acids. Germline V gene data show CDR1 as MDHEN and CDR2 as SYDVKM. V was trimmed by 0 bases and J by 6 bases, leaving 5 bases between them. The CDR3 DNA sequence: TGTGCCAGCAGTTTATGGGGCGCCGGGGAGCTGTTTTTT. This translates into CASSLWGAGELFF.

The chain employs TRBV19 and TRBJ2-1; the match to TRBD1 covers 10 bases. V trimming: 6 bases; J trimming: 0 bases; junction bases outside the gene matches: 5. In germline, CDR1 is LNHDA, CDR2 SQIVND (reference sequence). The CDR3 covers 16 residues. CDR3 sequence: CASRDRGVSSYNEQFF. CDR3 coding DNA: TGTGCCAGTAGGGACAGGGGGGTAAGCTCCTACAATGAGCAGTTCTTC.

This clone occurred once. The chain has TRBV19 and TRBJ2-6; 8 nucleotides match TRBD1. After removal of 1 base from V and 2 bases from J, the junction contained 7 bases not matched to a gene. The length of the CDR3 is 18 residues. Germline CDR1 and CDR2: LNHDA and SQIVND (reference sequence). Here the CDR3 DNA reads TGTGCCAGTAGTATAGGGCAGGCAGGGGGCGCTGGGGCCAACGTCCTGACTTTC. Protein sequence: CASSIGQAGGAGANVLTF. The full variable domain, with the rest looked up from reference TRBV19 and TRBJ2-6, is DGGITQSPKYLFRKEGQNVTLSCEQNLNHDAMYWYRQDPGQGLRLIYYSQIVNDFQKGDIAEGYSVSREKKESFPLTVTSAQKNPTAFYLCASSIGQAGGAGANVLTFGAGSRLTVL.

This chain joins TRBV28 and TRBJ1-5; TRBD1 agrees at 9 bases. With 2 bases clipped from V and 4 bases from J, the junction kept 6 bases outside the gene matches. From germline, CDR1 is MDHEN and CDR2 SYDVKM. This CDR3 spans 16 amino acids. CDR3 in DNA: TGTGCCAGCAGTTTACCCCCCGGGACAGGGAATCAGCCCCAGCATTTT. This gives the protein CASSLPPGTGNQPQHF.

There are a few counts of this clone. For the CDR3, the DNA is TGTGCCAGCACGGGACAGGGGGCGAACACTGAAGCTTTCTTT. Translation: CASTGQGANTEAFF. The rearrangement joins TRBV18 to TRBJ1-1; 12 bases agree with TRBD1. V was pared by 8 bases and J by 1 base, with 2 bases of the junction left unmatched. Germline CDR1 and CDR2: KGHSH and LQKENI. This CDR3 has 14 residues.

The chain carries TRBV19 and TRBJ2-2; D is unresolved. With 8 bases removed from V and 3 bases from J, the gap between germline ends came to 10 bases. Per germline, CDR1 LNHDA and CDR2 SQIVND (reference sequence). The CDR3 loop spans 13 amino acids. Here the CDR3 reads CASSVAHTGELFF. In DNA form, the CDR3 reads TGTGCCAGTTCGGTAGCTCACACCGGGGAGCTGTTTTTT. The whole variable domain, filled in from reference TRBV19 and TRBJ2-2, reads DGGITQSPKYLFRKEGQNVTLSCEQNLNHDAMYWYRQDPGQGLRLIYYSQIVNDFQKGDIAEGYSVSREKKESFPLTVTSAQKNPTAFYLCASSVAHTGELFFGEGSRLTVL.

The rearrangement uses TRBV2 and TRBJ2-3; 14 positions match TRBD2. Germline lookup yields CDR1 SNHLY and CDR2 FYNNEI. This CDR3 is 14 amino acids long. V lost 6 bases to trimming and J lost 5 bases; unmatched junction nucleotides: 1. CDR3 DNA: TGTGCCAGCAGCGGGACTAGCGGGAGAGATACGCAGTATTTT. Translating gives CASSGTSGRDTQYF.

This chain links TRBV15 with TRBJ2-3; TRBD2 is a possible D gene (6 bases). The CDR3 length is 16 residues. V was cut by 0 bases and J by 6 bases, with 16 bases left in between. Germline V gene sequence: CDR1 LNHNV, CDR2 YYDKDF (reference sequence). In DNA, the CDR3 is TGTGCCACCAGCAGAGATTTCGGCGGGAAGGGCGATACGCAGTATTTT. This gives the protein CATSRDFGGKGDTQYF. Together with reference TRBV15 and TRBJ2-3, the CDR3 gives the full variable domain: DAMVIQNPRYQVTQFGKPVTLSCSQTLNHNVMYWYQQKSSQAPKLLFHYYDKDFNNEADTPDNFQSRRPNTSFCFLDIRSPGLGDTAMYLCATSRDFGGKGDTQYFGPGTRLTVL.

The chain employs TRBV5-1 and TRBJ2-6; 11 nucleotides agree with TRBD1. The CDR3 length is 17 residues. Germline CDR1 is SGHRS and CDR2 is YFSETQ. J gave up 4 bases and V 3 bases, and 6 bases lay outside the gene matches. The CDR3 is CASSYGQGAPGANVLTF. CDR3 coding DNA: TGCGCCAGCAGCTACGGACAGGGGGCGCCCGGGGCCAACGTCCTGACTTTC.

The chain recombines TRBV6-5 with TRBJ2-5; 7 bases are a match to TRBD1. The CDR3 sequence is 13 residues long. Trimming cost V 4 bases and J 5 bases; bases outside gene matches: 4. Germline values: CDR1 MNHEY, CDR2 SVGAGI. CDR3 sequence reads: CASSLTGLETQYF. Here the CDR3 DNA reads TGTGCCAGCAGTTTGACAGGGCTGGAGACCCAGTACTTC.

The J gene is TRBJ2-7, the V gene TRBV5-6; D perhaps matches TRBD1 (7 bases). Trimming cost V 2 bases and J 3 bases, with 18 bases left between them. The CDR3 is made up of 16 amino acids. From germline, CDR1 is SGHDT and CDR2 YYEEEE. In DNA form, the CDR3 reads TGTGCCAGCAGCTTACATGCGGGACAGCTACTCTACGAGCAGTACTTC. It translates to CASSLHAGQLLYEQYF.

This clone was found a few times. The rearrangement links TRBV28 to TRBJ2-7; 8 nucleotides line up with TRBD1. The CDR3 totals 13 residues. Per germline, CDR1 MDHEN and CDR2 SYDVKM. The J segment lost 3 bases and the V segment lost 5 bases, leaving 3 bases of the junction unmatched. The CDR3 nucleotides are TGTGCCAGCAGTGACACAGGGGGCTACGAGCAGTACTTC. Its protein is CASSDTGGYEQYF.

The V and J genes are TRBV10-3 and TRBJ2-7; TRBD2 matches at 9 bases. The CDR3 consists of 15 residues. Germline V gene sequence: CDR1 ENHRY, CDR2 SYGVKD. The V gene end was trimmed by 3 bases and the J gene end by 4 bases; junction bases not matched to a gene: 7. The CDR3 DNA sequence: TGTGCCATCAGTGATAGCGGGAGAGCTCAGTACGAGCAGTACTTC. Amino acid sequence: CAISDSGRAQYEQYF.

The chain carries TRBV7-2 and TRBJ2-1; D is unclear. Germline CDR1 is SGHTA and CDR2 is FQGNSA. The CDR3 consists of 15 residues. The ends were cut back, 1 base at V and 0 bases at J, with 7 bases in the middle. The CDR3 sequence is CASSLEIASYNEQFF. The CDR3 bases are TGTGCCAGCAGCTTAGAGATAGCCTCCTACAATGAGCAGTTCTTC.

The V call is TRBV30, the J call TRBJ1-2, with D possibly TRBD1 on 6 matching bases. Trimming took 8 bases from V and 4 from J, leaving 14 bases between them. Germline V CDR1 and CDR2: GTSNPN, SVGIG (reference sequence). This CDR3 has 12 residues. CDR3 sequence: CARNQGIYGYTF. For the CDR3, the DNA is TGTGCCCGGAACCAGGGGATCTATGGCTACACCTTC.

The chain combines TRBV28 with TRBJ2-5, with 8 bases aligning to TRBD2. The length of the CDR3 is 15 residues. CDR1 is MDHEN and CDR2 is SYDVKM in the germline V gene. The trim removed 5 bases at V and 1 base at J, leaving 6 bases unmatched. For the CDR3, the DNA is TGTGCCAGCAGTCCCGCCCGGGGGGGCCAAGAGACCCAGTACTTC. It is translated as CASSPARGGQETQYF. Full variable domain (remainder filled in from reference TRBV28 and TRBJ2-5): DVKVTQSSRYLVKRTGEKVFLECVQDMDHENMFWYRQDPGLGLRLIYFSYDVKMKEKGDIPEGYSVSREKKERFSLILESASTNQTSMYLCASSPARGGQETQYFGPGTRLLVL.

The chain uses TRBV11-2 and TRBJ2-7, with a possible D match to TRBD2 (5 bases). Germline V gene sequence: CDR1 SGHAT, CDR2 FQNNGV. There are 13 residues in the CDR3. Trimming pared 4 bases from V and 0 bases from J, leaving 7 bases between. CDR3 loop: CASSWTVSYEQYF. The CDR3 region has the DNA TGTGCCAGCAGCTGGACTGTCTCCTACGAGCAGTACTTC.

The chain links TRBV13 to TRBJ1-3, with D uncertain. Trimming removed 2 bases from V and 0 bases from J, with 11 bases in between. The CDR3 has 16 amino acids. CDR1 PRHDT and CDR2 FYEKMQ come from the germline V gene (reference sequence). The CDR3 region has the DNA TGTGCCAGCAGCTTATTAACCGGTATCTCTGGAAACACCATATATTTT. It translates to CASSLLTGISGNTIYF. The full variable domain, rest sourced from reference TRBV13 and TRBJ1-3, is AAGVIQSPRHLIKEKRETATLKCYPIPRHDTVYWYQQGPGQDPQFLISFYEKMQSDKGSIPDRFSAQQFSDYHSELNMSSLELGDSALYFCASSLLTGISGNTIYFGEGSWLTVV.

The chain couples TRBV6-6 to TRBJ2-2; the match to TRBD1 covers 7 bases. Germline V gene data show CDR1 as MNHNY and CDR2 as SVGAGI (reference sequence). Trimming removed 2 bases from V and 5 bases from J; junction bases left unmatched: 5. The CDR3 has 15 amino acids. The CDR3: CASSYRQGWTGELFF. CDR3 coding DNA: TGTGCCAGCAGTTACCGACAGGGATGGACCGGGGAGCTGTTTTTT.

This clone was recorded a few times. The chain recombines TRBV2 with TRBJ1-2; possibly TRBD1 for D (6 bases). CDR1 and CDR2 from the germline V gene are SNHLY and FYNNEI. This CDR3 has 13 residues. V lost 6 bases to trimming and J lost 7 bases, with 15 bases between them. The CDR3 is CASSQQGSVGYTF. The CDR3 nucleotides read TGTGCCAGCAGCCAACAGGGTTCAGTTGGCTACACCTTC. The variable domain in full, with the rest retrieved from reference TRBV2 and TRBJ1-2, is EPEVTQTPSHQVTQMGQEVILRCVPISNHLYFYWYRQILGQKVEFLVSFYNNEISEKSEIFDDQFSVERPDGSNFTLKIRSTKLEDSAMYFCASSQQGSVGYTFGSGTRLTVV.

As DNA, the CDR3 is TGTGCCAGCAAGTCCGGGAACAGGGGTAATCAGCCCCAGCATTTT. Amino acids: CASKSGNRGNQPQHF. The chain uses TRBV6-1 and TRBJ1-5, with 7 nucleotides matching TRBD1. V shed 7 bases and J 4 bases; nucleotides not matched to a gene: 10. The CDR3 covers 15 residues. Germline V gene data show CDR1 as MNHNS and CDR2 as SASEGT.